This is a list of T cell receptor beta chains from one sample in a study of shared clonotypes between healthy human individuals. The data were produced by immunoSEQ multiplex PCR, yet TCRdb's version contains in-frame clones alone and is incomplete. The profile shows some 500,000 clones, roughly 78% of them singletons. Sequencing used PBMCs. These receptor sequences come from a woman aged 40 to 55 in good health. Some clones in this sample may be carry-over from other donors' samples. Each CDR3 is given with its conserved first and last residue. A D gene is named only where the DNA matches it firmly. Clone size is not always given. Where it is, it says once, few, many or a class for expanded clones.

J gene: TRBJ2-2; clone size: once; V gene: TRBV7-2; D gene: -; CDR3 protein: CASSSGRVTGELFF; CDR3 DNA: TGTGCCAGCAGCTCTGGCAGGGTAACCGGGGAGCTGTTTTTT
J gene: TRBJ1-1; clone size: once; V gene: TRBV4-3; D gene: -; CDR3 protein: CASSQVRGAQTEAFF; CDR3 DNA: TGCGCCAGCAGCCAAGTGCGGGGGGCGCAAACTGAAGCTTTCTTT
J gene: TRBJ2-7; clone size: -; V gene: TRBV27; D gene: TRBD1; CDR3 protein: CASRGLGQGAYEQYF; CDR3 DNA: TGTGCCAGCAGGGGACTAGGACAGGGGGCTTACGAGCAGTACTTC
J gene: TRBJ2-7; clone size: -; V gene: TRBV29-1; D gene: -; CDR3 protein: CSVAVSGGRYEQYF; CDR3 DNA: TGCAGCGTGGCGGTTTCAGGGGGGAGGTACGAGCAGTACTTC
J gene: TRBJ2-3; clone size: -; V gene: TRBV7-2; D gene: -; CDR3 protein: CASSLDYRTDTQYF; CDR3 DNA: TGTGCCAGCAGCTTAGACTATAGAACAGATACGCAGTATTTT
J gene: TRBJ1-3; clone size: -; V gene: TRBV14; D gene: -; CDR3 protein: CASSQDPGTSIPAYF; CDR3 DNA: TGTGCCAGCAGCCAAGACCCCGGGACCTCCATCCCTGCATATTTT
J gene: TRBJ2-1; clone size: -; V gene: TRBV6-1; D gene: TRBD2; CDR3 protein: CASRTSGSFDEQFF; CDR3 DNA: TGTGCCAGCAGGACTAGCGGGAGTTTCGATGAGCAGTTCTTC
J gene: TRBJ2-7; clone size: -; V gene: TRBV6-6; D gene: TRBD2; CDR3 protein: CASSSPGRADEQYF; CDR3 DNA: TGTGCCAGCAGTTCTCCCGGGAGGGCCGACGAGCAGTACTTC
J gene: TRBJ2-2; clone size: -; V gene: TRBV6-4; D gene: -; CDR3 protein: CASSDSRQVRSGELFF; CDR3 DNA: TGTGCCAGCAGTGACTCGAGACAGGTTAGATCCGGGGAGCTGTTTTTT
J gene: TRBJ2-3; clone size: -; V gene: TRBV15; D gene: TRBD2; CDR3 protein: CATNPARGSGRAEGDTQYF; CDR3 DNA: TGTGCCACCAACCCCGCCAGGGGTAGCGGGAGGGCCGAGGGAGATACGCAGTATTTT
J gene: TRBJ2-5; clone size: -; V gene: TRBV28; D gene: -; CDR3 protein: CARDSQETQYF; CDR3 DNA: TGTGCCAGGGACTCTCAAGAGACCCAGTACTTC
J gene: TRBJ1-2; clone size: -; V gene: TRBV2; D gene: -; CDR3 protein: CASSARNYGYTF; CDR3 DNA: TGTGCCAGCAGTGCCCGAAACTATGGCTACACCTTC
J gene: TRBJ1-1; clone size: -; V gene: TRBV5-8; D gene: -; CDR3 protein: CASSLYGAKAFF; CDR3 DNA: TGTGCCAGCAGCTTGTATGGGGCGAAAGCTTTCTTT
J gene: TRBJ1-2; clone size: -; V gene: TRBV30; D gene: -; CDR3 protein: CAWSAQGSYGYTF; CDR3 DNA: TGTGCCTGGAGCGCGCAGGGATCCTATGGCTACACCTTC
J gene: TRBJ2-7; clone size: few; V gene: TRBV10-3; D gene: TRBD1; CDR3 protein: CAISLTGPPSYYEQYF; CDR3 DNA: TGTGCCATCAGCCTGACAGGGCCCCCGTCCTACTACGAGCAGTACTTC
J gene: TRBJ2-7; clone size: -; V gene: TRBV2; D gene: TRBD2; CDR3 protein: CASSGDSGRADEQYF; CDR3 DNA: TGTGCCAGCAGTGGTGACAGCGGGAGGGCCGACGAGCAGTACTTC
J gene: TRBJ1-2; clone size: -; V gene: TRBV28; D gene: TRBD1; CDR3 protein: CATSEVGQNYGYTF; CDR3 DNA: TGTGCCACCAGCGAAGTGGGACAGAACTATGGCTACACCTTC
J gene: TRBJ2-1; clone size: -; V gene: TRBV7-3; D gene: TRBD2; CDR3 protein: CASSLIAGGDNEQFF; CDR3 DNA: TGTGCCAGCAGCTTAATAGCGGGAGGGGACAATGAGCAGTTCTTC
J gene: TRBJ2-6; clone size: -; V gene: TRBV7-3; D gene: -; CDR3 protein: CASSLILSGANVLTF; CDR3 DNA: TGTGCCAGCAGCTTAATCCTCTCTGGGGCCAACGTCCTGACTTTC
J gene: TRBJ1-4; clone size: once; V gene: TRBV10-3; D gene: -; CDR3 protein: CAIRTATNEKLFF; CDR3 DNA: TGTGCCATACGGACAGCAACTAATGAAAAACTGTTTTTT
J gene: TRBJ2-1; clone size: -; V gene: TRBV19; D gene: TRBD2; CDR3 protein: CASSTPGGAGYNEQFF; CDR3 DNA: TGTGCCAGTAGTACGCCCGGGGGGGCGGGATACAATGAGCAGTTCTTC
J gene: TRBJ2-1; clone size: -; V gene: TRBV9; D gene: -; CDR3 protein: CASSALLGEQFF; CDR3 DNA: TGTGCCAGCAGCGCTCTTTTGGGGGAGCAGTTCTTC
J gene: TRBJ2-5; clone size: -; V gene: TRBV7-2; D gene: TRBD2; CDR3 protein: CASSTRQTSGRSETQYF; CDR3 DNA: TGTGCCAGCAGCACCCGGCAGACTAGCGGGAGGTCTGAGACCCAGTACTTC
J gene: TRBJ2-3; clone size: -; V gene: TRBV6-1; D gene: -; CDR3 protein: CASSETTKATDTQYF; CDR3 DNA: TGTGCCAGCAGTGAAACTACCAAAGCCACAGATACGCAGTATTTT
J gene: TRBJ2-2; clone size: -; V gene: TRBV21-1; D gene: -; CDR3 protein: CASSKGGQKKFEKNTGELFF; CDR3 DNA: TGTGCCAGCAGCAAAGGCGGACAGAAAAAATTTGAAAAGAACACCGGGGAGCTGTTTTTT
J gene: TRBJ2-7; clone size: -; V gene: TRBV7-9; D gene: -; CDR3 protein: CASSDEGRVYF; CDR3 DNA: TGTGCCAGCAGCGATGAGGGACGGGTGTACTTC
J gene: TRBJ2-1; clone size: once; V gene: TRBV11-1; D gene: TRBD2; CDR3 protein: CASSRTSGRAGEQFF; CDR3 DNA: TGTGCCAGCAGCCGGACTAGCGGGAGGGCCGGCGAGCAGTTCTTC
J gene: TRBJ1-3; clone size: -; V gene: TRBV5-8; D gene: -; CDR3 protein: CASSLRGGGGNTIYF; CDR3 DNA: TGTGCCAGCAGCTTGCGCGGAGGGGGTGGAAACACCATATATTTT
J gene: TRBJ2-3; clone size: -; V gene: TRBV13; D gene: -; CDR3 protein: CASSSRSSTDTQYF; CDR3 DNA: TGTGCCAGCAGCTCCCGATCTAGCACAGATACGCAGTATTTT
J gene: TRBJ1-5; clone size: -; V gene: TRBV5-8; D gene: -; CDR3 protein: CASSRQERGSNQPQHF; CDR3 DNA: TGTGCCAGCAGCCGCCAGGAGAGGGGAAGCAATCAGCCCCAGCATTTT